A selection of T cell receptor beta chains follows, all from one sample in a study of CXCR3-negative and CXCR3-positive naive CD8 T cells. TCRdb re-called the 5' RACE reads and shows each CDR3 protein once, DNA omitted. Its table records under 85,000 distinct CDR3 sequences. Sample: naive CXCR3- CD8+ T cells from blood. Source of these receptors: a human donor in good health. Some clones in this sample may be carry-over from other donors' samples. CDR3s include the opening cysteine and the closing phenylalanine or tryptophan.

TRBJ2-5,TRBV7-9,CASSFGTIQETQYF
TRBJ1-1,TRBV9,CASSVATGLVDTEAFF
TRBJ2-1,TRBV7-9,CASSSSGLAGSFSYNEQFF
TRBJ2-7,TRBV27,CASSLTGSYEQYF
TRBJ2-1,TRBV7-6,CASSPGLADEQFF
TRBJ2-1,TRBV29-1,CSVSARSANEQFF
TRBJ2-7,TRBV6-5,CASRKLGYEQYF
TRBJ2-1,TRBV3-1,CASSRRGSYNEQFF
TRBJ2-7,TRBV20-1,CSAPMASRSYEQYF
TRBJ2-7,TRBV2,CASNGTGDSYEQYF
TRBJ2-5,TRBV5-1,CASRETGSETQYF
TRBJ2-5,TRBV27,CASSTSGRETQYF
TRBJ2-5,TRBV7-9,CASSLAHRGETQYF
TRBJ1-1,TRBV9,CASSVGGGDAFF
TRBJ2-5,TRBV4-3,CASSQDESKTQYF
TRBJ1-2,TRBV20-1,CSARDWEGINYGYTF
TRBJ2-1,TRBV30,CAWSEVAGGVQFF